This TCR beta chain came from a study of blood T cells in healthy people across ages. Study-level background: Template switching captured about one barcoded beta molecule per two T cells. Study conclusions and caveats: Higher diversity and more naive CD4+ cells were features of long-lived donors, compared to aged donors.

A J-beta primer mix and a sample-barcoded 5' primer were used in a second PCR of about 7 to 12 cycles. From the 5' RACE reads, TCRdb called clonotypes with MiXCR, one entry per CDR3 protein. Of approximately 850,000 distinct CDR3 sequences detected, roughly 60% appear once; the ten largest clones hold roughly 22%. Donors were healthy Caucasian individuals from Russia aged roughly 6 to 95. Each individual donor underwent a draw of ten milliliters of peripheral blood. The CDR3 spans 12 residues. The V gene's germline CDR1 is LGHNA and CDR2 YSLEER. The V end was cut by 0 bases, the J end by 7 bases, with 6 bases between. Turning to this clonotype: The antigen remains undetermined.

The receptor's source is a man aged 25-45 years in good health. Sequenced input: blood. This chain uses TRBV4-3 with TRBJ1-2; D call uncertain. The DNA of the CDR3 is TGCGCCAGCAGCCAAGATCCAGGTGGCTACACCTTC. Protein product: CASSQDPGGYTF.